This TCR beta chain was sequenced in a study of spatial heterogeneity in lung cancer. Study at large: Compared with alpha-chain sequences, beta-chain sequences were consistently detected in greater numbers. On average, each unique TCR and UMI combination appeared more than ten times in raw reads. Notes on the study in general: Mutation counts in tumors were tracked by counts of expanded intratumoral alpha and beta TCRs. Ubiquitous and regional expanded TCR counts tracked ubiquitous and regional nonsynonymous mutations, respectively.

This clonotype turned up a few times. What it binds is unknown. TCRdb analysed the 5' RACE reads with MiXCR anew, one entry per CDR3 protein. The table includes about 5,000 distinct CDR3 sequences, 7.5% to 9% detected once. The time point was: sample taken at primary tumor resection. Samples were obtained from some 70 donors, all untreated early-stage non-small cell lung cancer patients. The V segment lost 4 bases and the J segment 4 bases; nucleotides outside the gene matches: 18. This CDR3 has 18 residues. Germline V gene lookup returns CDR1 MGHRA and CDR2 YSYEKL. This rearrangement joins TRBV4-1 to TRBJ2-5, with TRBD2 matching 7 bases. The starting material was lung tumor tissue, obtained at surgery. The TCR comes from a female donor with early-stage non-small cell lung cancer. The chain's CDR3 is CASSPGTMGFVAGETQYF. In DNA, the CDR3 is TGCGCCAGCAGCCCAGGGACTATGGGGTTCGTAGCGGGAGAGACCCAGTACTTC.